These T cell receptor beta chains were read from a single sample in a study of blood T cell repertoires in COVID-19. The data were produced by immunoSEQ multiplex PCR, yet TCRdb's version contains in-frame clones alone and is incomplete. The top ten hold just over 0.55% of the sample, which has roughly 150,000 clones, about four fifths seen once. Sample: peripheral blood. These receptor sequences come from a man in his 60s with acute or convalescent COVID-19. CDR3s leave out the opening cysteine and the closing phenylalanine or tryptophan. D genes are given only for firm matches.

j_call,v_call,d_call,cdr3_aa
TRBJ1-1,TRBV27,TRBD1,ASSLEGAGSSKRAF
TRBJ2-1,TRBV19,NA,ASSREGLRNEQF
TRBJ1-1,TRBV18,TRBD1,ASSPQGARTEAF
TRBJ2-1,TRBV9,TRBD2,ASSAGLGAYNEQF
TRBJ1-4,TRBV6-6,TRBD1,AVRQGAKEKLF
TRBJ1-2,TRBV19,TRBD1,ASSISRRGRGNYGYT
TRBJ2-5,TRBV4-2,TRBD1,ASSPLGGQGQETQY
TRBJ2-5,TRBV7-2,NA,ASSLAGPLQGETQY
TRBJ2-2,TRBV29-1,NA,SARGVGELF
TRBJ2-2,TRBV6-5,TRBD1,ASSQGVGFTGELF
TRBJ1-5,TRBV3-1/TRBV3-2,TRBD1,ASSQGTGDGNQPQH
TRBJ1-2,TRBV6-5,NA,ASKTGQPANYGYT
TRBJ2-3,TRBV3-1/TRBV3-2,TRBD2,ASSQERTSGTQY
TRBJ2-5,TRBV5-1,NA,ASREGIWQETQY
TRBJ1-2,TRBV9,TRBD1,ASSVGPGGSYGYT
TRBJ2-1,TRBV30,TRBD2,AWSPGLAGHEQF
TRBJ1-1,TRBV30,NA,AGRDMNTEAF
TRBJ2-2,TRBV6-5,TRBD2,ASGSSGGVTGELF
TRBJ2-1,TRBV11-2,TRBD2,ASSLGRGGRF
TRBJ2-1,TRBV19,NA,ASLERGRGDEQF
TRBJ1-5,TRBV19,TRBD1,ASSSAGQGWDQPQH
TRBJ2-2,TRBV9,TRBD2,ASSPSGGAGELF
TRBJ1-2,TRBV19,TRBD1,ASSRTGSPANYGYT
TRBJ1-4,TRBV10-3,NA,AISDPSTNEKLF
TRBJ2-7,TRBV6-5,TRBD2,ASSYQSSGSYEQY
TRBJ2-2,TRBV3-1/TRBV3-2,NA,ASSQDAGSGELF
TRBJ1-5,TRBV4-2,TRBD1,ASSQETGEGDQPQH
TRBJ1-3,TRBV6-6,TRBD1,ASSVGQGGGNTIY
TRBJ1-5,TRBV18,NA,ASSQQGPAYSNQPQH
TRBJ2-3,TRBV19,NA,ASSIARVTDTQY
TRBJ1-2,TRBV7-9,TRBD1,ASSLVGGDYGYT
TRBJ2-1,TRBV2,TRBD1,ASSPDRREQF
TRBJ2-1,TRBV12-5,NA,ASGLTRQVYNEQF
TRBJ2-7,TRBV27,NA,ASSKEGSPLYEQY
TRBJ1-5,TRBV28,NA,ASRTRDRSNQPQH
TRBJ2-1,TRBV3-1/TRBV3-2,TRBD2,ASSQGASGSGEQF
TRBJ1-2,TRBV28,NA,ASSLPGTVYGYT
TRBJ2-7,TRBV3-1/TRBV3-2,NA,ASSQHISYEQY
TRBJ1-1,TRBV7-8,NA,ASSLGQAPGGAF
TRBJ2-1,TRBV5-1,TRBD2,ASSLIAGGANEQF
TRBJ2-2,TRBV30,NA,AWTGVDTGELF
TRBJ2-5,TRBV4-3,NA,ASSQTTLGAAKTQY
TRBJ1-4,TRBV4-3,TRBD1,ASSQDRGPEKLF
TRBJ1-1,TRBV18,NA,ASSPLAGKAVSTEAF
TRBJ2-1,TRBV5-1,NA,ASSLAGVNEQF
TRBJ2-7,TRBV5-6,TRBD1,ASSPGTGSTYEQY